Each of the 13 T cell receptor beta chains below was sequenced from the same sample in a study of T cell responses to AZD1222 COVID-19 vaccine. The assay was immunoSEQ multiplex PCR, and TCRdb's table has in-frame clones only and misses some. The sample carries approximately 110,000 clones, over 80% recorded once. Sequenced material: peripheral blood, taken on day 0 of AZD1222 vaccination. These receptors all come from an adult in good health.

V is TRBV5-4 and J is TRBJ1-1; D is perhaps TRBD1 (5 bases). Trimming pared 0 bases from V and 4 bases from J, leaving 10 bases between. This CDR3 is built from 14 residues. CDR1 is SGHNT, CDR2 YYREEE, per germline (reference sequence). The DNA of the CDR3 is TGTGCCAGCAGCTTGGGTTCAGGGATCACTGAAGCTTTCTTT. It yields the protein CASSLGSGITEAFF. Full variable domain (outside the CDR3, taken from reference TRBV5-4 and TRBJ1-1): ETGVTQSPTHLIKTRGQQVTLRCSSQSGHNTVSWYQQALGQGPQFIFQYYREEENGRGNFPPRFSGLQFPNYSSELNVNALELDDSALYLCASSLGSGITEAFFGQGTRLTVV.

The V and J genes are TRBV7-9 and TRBJ1-3; weak D call: TRBD1 (6 bases). Trimming cost V 4 bases and J 4 bases, with 11 bases left between them. CDR3 length equals 14 residues. Germline V gene data show CDR1 as SEHNR and CDR2 as FQNEAQ (reference sequence). CDR3 sequence: CASSSRDNGNTIYF. The CDR3, as DNA: TGTGCCAGCAGCTCCAGGGACAACGGAAACACCATATATTTT.

This clone was counted a few times. Other DNA sequences of this sample code for an identical CDR3. The chain is built from TRBV18 and TRBJ1-1; D is ambiguous. Trimming left V 4 bases short and J 2 bases short, with 8 bases between. Germline assignment: CDR1 KGHSH and CDR2 LQKENI. CDR3 length: 13 residues. CDR3 DNA sequence: TGTGCCAGCTCACTGGACTTCAACACTGAAGCTTTCTTT. Residues: CASSLDFNTEAFF. The variable domain in full, with the rest retrieved from reference TRBV18 and TRBJ1-1, is NAGVMQNPRHLVRRRGQEARLRCSPMKGHSHVYWYRQLPEEGLKFMVYLQKENIIDESGMPKERFSAEFPKEGPSILRIQQVVRGDSAAYFCASSLDFNTEAFFGQGTRLTVV.

CDR3 sequence reads: CASRRDRDPGRPQHF. In nucleotides, the CDR3 is TGTGCCAGCAGAAGGGACAGGGACCCTGGGCGGCCCCAGCATTTT. The V gene is TRBV2, the J gene TRBJ1-5; TRBD1 matches at 9 bases. The CDR3 extends over 15 amino acids. J gave up 9 bases and V 6 bases, and 12 bases lay outside the gene matches. Per the germline V gene, CDR1 is SNHLY and CDR2 is FYNNEI.

This clone has more than one count but fewer than ten. This rearrangement joins TRBV2 to TRBJ2-2; 10 bases match TRBD1. Unmatched junction bases numbered 3, after V lost 4 bases and J lost 1 base. Germline loops: CDR1 SNHLY, CDR2 FYNNEI. CDR3 size: 16 residues. CDR3 sequence (DNA): TGTGCCAGCAGTGTGAGGACAGGGGGGAACACCGGGGAGCTGTTTTTT. Residues: CASSVRTGGNTGELFF.

The V and J genes are TRBV6-2 or TRBV6-3 and TRBJ1-2; 7 nucleotides align to TRBD1. The CDR3 loop spans 12 amino acids. V trimming: 6 bases; J trimming: 8 bases; junction bases outside the gene matches: 6. Germline V gene data show CDR1 as MNHEY and CDR2 as SVGEGT. The CDR3 DNA sequence: TGTGCCAGCAGCGACAGGGTTTTAGGCTACACCTTC. Protein: CASSDRVLGYTF.

The chain has TRBV27 and TRBJ1-2; 9 bases map to TRBD1. The CDR3 covers 14 residues. Trimming took 2 bases from V and 7 from J; bases not matched to a gene: 5. Germline assignment: CDR1 MNHEY and CDR2 SMNVEV (reference sequence). This CDR3 reads CASSLGTGFGGYTF. Written as DNA, the CDR3 is TGTGCCAGCAGTTTAGGGACAGGGTTTGGTGGCTACACCTTC.

V gene TRBV18 combines with J gene TRBJ2-1; 7 nucleotides agree with TRBD2. The germline V gene encodes CDR1 KGHSH and CDR2 LQKENI. The CDR3 totals 14 residues. The ends lost 2 bases at V and 2 bases at J; junction bases unmatched: 0. The CDR3 sequence is CASSPGGAYNEQFF. CDR3 nucleotide sequence: TGTGCCAGCTCACCAGGGGGGGCCTACAATGAGCAGTTCTTC.

Here the CDR3 reads CASRPGDSGNTIYF. CDR3 nucleotide sequence: TGTGCCAGCCGGCCGGGGGACTCTGGAAACACCATATATTTT. This rearrangement joins TRBV11-3 to TRBJ1-3; TRBD1 is a possible D gene (5 bases). V was cut by 8 bases and J by 0 bases, with 11 bases left in between. The CDR3 sequence is 14 residues long. Germline CDR1 is SGHNT and CDR2 is YENEEA.

The chain combines TRBV5-1 with TRBJ2-2, with TRBD1 matching 7 bases. CDR3 length equals 15 residues. The J segment lost 7 bases and the V segment lost 0 bases, leaving 6 bases of the junction unmatched. Germline CDR1 reads SGHRS; CDR2 reads YFSETQ. The chain's CDR3 is CASSLDRQGDGELFF. CDR3 nucleotides: TGCGCCAGCAGCTTGGATAGACAGGGCGACGGGGAGCTGTTTTTT.

The V call is TRBV4-3, the J call TRBJ2-1, with a tentative D call TRBD1 (6 bases). The CDR3 covers 14 residues. The germline V and J ends were trimmed by 4 bases and 4 bases, with 11 bases remaining between them. Germline-derived CDR1 and CDR2 are LGHNA and YSLEER. This CDR3 reads CASSPGTLYNEQFF. The CDR3 DNA sequence: TGCGCCAGCAGCCCCGGGACACTTTACAATGAGCAGTTCTTC.

The V gene is TRBV6-5, the J gene TRBJ1-2; TRBD1 aligns across 10 bases. The CDR3 contains 13 residues. V trimming: 11 bases; J trimming: 8 bases; junction bases outside the gene matches: 11. Germline values: CDR1 MNHEY, CDR2 SVGAGI. This CDR3 is CAGSGTGVSGYTF. The CDR3 region has the DNA TGTGCCGGTTCCGGGACAGGGGTGAGCGGCTACACCTTC.

CDR3 nucleotides: TGTGCCAGCAGTAAGACAGGGGGCGTCACAGATACGCAGTATTTT. Amino acids: CASSKTGGVTDTQYF. The genes are TRBV5-4 and TRBJ2-3, with 10 positions matching TRBD1. CDR1 and CDR2 from the germline V gene are SGHNT and YYREEE (reference sequence). The length of the CDR3 is 15 residues. After removal of 5 bases from V and 2 bases from J, the junction contained 5 bases not matched to a gene.